This T cell receptor (beta chain) was captured by sequencing in a study of shared clonotypes between healthy human individuals. Measured with immunoSEQ multiplex PCR; TCRdb has only the in-frame clones, and not every one. The data hold some 2.1 million clones, with roughly 96% observed a single time. CDR1 is SGHNT and CDR2 is YYREEE in the germline V gene (reference sequence). The CDR3 spans 13 residues. Trimming at V came to 5 bases and at J to 1 base, leaving 1 base not matched to a gene. This clone was found once. The chain uses TRBV5-4 and TRBJ2-3; 7 positions agree with TRBD1. Sample: naive CD4+ T cells sorted from blood. The subset: CD45RA+ positively selected. This TCR derives from a man younger than 35 in good health. The CDR3 DNA sequence: TGTGCCAGCAGAACAGGGGGCACAGATACGCAGTATTTT. This sequence encodes CASRTGGTDTQYF.